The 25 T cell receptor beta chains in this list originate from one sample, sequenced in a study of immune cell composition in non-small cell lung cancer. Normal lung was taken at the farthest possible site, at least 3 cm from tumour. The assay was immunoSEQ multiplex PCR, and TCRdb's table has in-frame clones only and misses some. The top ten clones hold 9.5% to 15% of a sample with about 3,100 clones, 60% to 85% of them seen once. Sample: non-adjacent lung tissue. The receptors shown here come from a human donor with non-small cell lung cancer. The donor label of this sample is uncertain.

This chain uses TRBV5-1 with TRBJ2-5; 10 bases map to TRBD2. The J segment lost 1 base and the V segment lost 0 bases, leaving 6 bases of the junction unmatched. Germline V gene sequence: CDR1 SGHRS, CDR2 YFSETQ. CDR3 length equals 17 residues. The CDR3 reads CASSLGQLAGGQETQYF. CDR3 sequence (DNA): TGCGCCAGCAGCTTGGGCCAGTTAGCGGGAGGCCAAGAGACCCAGTACTTC. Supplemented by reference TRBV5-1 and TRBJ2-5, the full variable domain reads KAGVTQTPRYLIKTRGQQVTLSCSPISGHRSVSWYQQTPGQGLQFLFEYFSETQRNKGNFPGRFSGRQFSNSRSEMNVSTLELGDSALYLCASSLGQLAGGQETQYFGPGTRLLVL.

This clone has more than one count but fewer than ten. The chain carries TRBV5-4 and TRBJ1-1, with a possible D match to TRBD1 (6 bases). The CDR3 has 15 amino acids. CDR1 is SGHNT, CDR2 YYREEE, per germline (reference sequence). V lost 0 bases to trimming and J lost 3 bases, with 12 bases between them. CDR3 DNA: TGTGCCAGCAGCTTGGGGGCAGGGGATTACACTGAAGCTTTCTTT. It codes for CASSLGAGDYTEAFF.

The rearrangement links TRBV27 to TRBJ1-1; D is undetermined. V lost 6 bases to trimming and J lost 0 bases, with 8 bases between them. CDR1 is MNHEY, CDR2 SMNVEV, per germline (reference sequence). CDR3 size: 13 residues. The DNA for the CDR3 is TGTGCCAGCAGGGGGAGCGTGAACACTGAAGCTTTCTTT. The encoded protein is CASRGSVNTEAFF.

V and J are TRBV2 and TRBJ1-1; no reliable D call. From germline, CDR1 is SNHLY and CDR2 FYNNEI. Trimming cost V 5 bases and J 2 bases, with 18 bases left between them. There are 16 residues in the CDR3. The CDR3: CASSPLGVGLNTEAFF. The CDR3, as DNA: TGTGCCAGCAGTCCCCTCGGCGTGGGCCTAAACACTGAAGCTTTCTTT.

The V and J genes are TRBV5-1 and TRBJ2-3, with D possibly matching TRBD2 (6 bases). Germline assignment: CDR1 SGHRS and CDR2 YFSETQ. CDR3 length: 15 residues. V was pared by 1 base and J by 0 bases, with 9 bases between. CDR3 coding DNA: TGCGCCAGCAGCTTGAGCGGGCCTAGCACAGATACGCAGTATTTT. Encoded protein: CASSLSGPSTDTQYF. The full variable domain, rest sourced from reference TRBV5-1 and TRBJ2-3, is KAGVTQTPRYLIKTRGQQVTLSCSPISGHRSVSWYQQTPGQGLQFLFEYFSETQRNKGNFPGRFSGRQFSNSRSEMNVSTLELGDSALYLCASSLSGPSTDTQYFGPGTRLTVL.

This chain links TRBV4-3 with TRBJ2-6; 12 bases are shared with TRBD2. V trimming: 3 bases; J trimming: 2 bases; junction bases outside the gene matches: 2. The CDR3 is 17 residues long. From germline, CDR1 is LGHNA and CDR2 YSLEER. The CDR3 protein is CASSQTSGRTGANVLTF. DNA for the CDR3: TGCGCCAGCAGCCAGACTAGCGGGAGAACTGGGGCCAACGTCCTGACTTTC.

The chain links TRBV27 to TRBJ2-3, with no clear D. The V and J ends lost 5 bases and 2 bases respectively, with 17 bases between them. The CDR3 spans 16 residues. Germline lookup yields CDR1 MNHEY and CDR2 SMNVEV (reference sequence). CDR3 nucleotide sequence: TGTGCCAGCAGTCCGACTCCCCTCGTACCCACAGATACGCAGTATTTT. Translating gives CASSPTPLVPTDTQYF.

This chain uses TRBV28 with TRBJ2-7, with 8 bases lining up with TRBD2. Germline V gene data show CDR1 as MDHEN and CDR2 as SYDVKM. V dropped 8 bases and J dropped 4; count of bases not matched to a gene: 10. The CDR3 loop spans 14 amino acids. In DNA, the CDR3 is TGTGCCAGCGGCCCACGACTAGCGACTTACGAGCAGTACTTC. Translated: CASGPRLATYEQYF.

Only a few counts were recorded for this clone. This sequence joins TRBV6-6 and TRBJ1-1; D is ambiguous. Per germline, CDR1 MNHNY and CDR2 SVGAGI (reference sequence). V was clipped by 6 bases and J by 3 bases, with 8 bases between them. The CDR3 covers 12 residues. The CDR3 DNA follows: TGTGCCAGCAGCCCCCGCGACACTGAAGCTTTCTTT. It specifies CASSPRDTEAFF.

The CDR3 DNA reads as TGTGCCAGCAGTGGCGGGACAGGGTATTATGGCTACACCTTC. Translating gives CASSGGTGYYGYTF. V is TRBV25-1 and J is TRBJ1-2; TRBD1 agrees at 9 bases. Germline CDR1 and CDR2: MGHDK and SYGVNS. This CDR3 contains 14 residues. Trimming at V came to 4 bases and at J to 5 bases, leaving 5 bases not matched to a gene.

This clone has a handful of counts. DNA of the CDR3: TGTGCCAGCAGTTACATTGGGACAGCCTACGAGCAGTACTTC. It encodes CASSYIGTAYEQYF. The genes are TRBV6-5 and TRBJ2-7; 7 bases match TRBD1. In germline, CDR1 is MNHEY, CDR2 SVGAGI. The CDR3 totals 14 residues. V dropped 2 bases and J dropped 2; count of bases not matched to a gene: 3.

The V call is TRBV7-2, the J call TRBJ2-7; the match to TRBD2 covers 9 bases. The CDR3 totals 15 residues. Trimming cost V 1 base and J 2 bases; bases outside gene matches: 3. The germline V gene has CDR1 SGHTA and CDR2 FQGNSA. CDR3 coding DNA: TGTGCCAGCAGCTTAGGCGGGACTAGCACCTACGAGCAGTACTTC. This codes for CASSLGGTSTYEQYF.

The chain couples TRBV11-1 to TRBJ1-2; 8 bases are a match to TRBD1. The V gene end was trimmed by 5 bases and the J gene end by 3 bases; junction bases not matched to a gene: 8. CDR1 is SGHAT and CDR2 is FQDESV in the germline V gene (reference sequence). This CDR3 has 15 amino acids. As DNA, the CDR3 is TGTGCCAGCAGCCAAGGCAGGGGGCGCGACTATGGCTACACCTTC. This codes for CASSQGRGRDYGYTF.

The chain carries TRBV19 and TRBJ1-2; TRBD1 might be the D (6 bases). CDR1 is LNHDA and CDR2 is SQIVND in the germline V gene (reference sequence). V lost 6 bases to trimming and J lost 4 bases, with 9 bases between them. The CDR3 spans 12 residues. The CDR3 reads CASSGQFYGYTF. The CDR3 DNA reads TGTGCCAGTAGCGGACAGTTCTATGGCTACACCTTC.

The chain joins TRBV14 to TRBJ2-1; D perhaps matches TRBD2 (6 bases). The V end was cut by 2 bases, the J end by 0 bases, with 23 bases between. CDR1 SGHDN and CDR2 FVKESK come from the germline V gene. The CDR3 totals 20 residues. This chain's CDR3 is CASSQFSRRGYSSSYNEQFF. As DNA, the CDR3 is TGTGCCAGCAGCCAATTTTCCCGGCGGGGCTACTCGAGCTCCTACAATGAGCAGTTCTTC. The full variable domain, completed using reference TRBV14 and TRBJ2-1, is EAGVTQFPSHSVIEKGQTVTLRCDPISGHDNLYWYRRVMGKEIKFLLHFVKESKQDESGMPNNRFLAERTGGTYSTLKVQPAELEDSGVYFCASSQFSRRGYSSSYNEQFFGPGTRLTVL.

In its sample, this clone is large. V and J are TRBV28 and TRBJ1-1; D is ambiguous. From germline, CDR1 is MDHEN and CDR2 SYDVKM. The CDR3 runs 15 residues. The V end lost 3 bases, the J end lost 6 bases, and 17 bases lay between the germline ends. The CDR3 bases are TGTGCCAGCAGTTTGAGTTTGGGCAGCATCTCTGAAGCTTTCTTT. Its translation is CASSLSLGSISEAFF.

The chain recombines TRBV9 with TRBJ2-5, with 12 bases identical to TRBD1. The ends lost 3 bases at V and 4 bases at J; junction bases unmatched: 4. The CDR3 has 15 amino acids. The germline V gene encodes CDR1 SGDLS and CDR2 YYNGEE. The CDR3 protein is CASSAGQGARETQYF. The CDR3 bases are TGTGCCAGCAGCGCGGGACAGGGGGCGAGAGAGACCCAGTACTTC.

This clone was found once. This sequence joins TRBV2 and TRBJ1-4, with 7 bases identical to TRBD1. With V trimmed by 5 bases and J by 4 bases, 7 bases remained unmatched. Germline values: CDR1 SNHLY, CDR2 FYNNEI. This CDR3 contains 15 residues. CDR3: CASSRNRGGNEKLFF. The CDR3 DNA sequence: TGTGCCAGCAGTCGAAACAGGGGCGGTAATGAAAAACTGTTTTTT. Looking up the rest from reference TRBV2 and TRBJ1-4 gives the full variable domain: EPEVTQTPSHQVTQMGQEVILRCVPISNHLYFYWYRQILGQKVEFLVSFYNNEISEKSEIFDDQFSVERPDGSNFTLKIRSTKLEDSAMYFCASSRNRGGNEKLFFGSGTQLSVL.

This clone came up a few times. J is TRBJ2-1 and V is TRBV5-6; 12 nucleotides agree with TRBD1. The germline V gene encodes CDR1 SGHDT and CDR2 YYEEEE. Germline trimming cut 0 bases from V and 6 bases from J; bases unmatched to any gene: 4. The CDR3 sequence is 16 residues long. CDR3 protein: CASSLVGQGASNEQFF. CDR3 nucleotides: TGTGCCAGCAGCTTGGTGGGACAGGGGGCTTCCAATGAGCAGTTCTTC.

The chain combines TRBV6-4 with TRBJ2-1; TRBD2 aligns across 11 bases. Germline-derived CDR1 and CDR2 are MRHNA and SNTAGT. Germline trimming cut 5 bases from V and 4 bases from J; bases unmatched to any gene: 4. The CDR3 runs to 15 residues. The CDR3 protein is CASSRTSGPYNEQFF. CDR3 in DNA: TGTGCCAGCAGTCGGACTAGCGGGCCTTACAATGAGCAGTTCTTC.

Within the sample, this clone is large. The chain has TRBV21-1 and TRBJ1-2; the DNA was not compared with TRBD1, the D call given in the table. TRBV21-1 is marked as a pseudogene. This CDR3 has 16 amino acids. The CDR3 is CASSTFDRGPLGGYTF. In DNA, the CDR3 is TGTGCCAGCAGCACATTCGACAGGGGTCCTTTGGGTGGCTACACCTTC.

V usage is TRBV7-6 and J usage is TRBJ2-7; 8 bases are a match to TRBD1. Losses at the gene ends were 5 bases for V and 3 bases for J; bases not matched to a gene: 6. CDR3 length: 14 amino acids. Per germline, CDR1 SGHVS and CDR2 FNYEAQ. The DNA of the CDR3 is TGTGCCAGCAGCCGGGACGACAGGGGCTACGAGCAGTACTTC. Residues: CASSRDDRGYEQYF.

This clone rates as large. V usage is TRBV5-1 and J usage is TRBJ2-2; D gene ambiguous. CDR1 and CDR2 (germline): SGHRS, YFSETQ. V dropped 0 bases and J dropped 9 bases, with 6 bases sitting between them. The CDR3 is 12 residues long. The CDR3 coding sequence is TGCGCCAGCAGCTTGGTTTCTTGGGAGCTGTTTTTT. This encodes CASSLVSWELFF.

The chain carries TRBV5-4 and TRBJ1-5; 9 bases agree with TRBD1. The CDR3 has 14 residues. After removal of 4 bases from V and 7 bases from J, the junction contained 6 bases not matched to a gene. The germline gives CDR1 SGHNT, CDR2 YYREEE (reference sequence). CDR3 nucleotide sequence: TGTGCCAGCAGCGAGGGACAGGGCGAACAGCCCCAGCATTTT. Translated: CASSEGQGEQPQHF.

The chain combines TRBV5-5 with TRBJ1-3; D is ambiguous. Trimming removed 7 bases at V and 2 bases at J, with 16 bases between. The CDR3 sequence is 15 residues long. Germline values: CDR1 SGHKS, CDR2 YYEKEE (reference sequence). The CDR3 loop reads CASGRSPLAGNTIYF. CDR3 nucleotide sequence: TGTGCCAGCGGGCGCAGCCCACTAGCTGGAAACACCATATATTTT.